These 13 T cell receptor beta chains were sequenced from one sample in a study of early T cells in non-severe SARS-CoV-2 infection. Each CDR3 protein is one row after TCRdb ran MiXCR on the 5' RACE reads. The sample consists of tens of thousands of distinct CDR3 sequences, approximately 11% of them appearing once. The sequenced sample was whole blood, obtained at baseline. All receptors come from an adult who was a healthcare worker with PCR-confirmed SARS-CoV-2 infection or an uninfected control (not recorded which).

This rearrangement joins TRBV10-3 to TRBJ1-2; no clear D. Germline-derived CDR1 and CDR2 are ENHRY and SYGVKD. Trimming shortened V by 3 bases and J by 0 bases, and 11 bases separated the two germline ends. This CDR3 contains 15 residues. CDR3 coding DNA: TGTGCCATCAGTGATCGAGAGGGTTCTAACTATGGCTACACCTTC. It codes for CAISDREGSNYGYTF.

This chain connects TRBV7-9 to TRBJ2-7; 8 nucleotides line up with TRBD2. Losses at the gene ends were 4 bases for V and 6 bases for J; bases not matched to a gene: 5. The CDR3 runs 13 residues. From germline, CDR1 is SEHNR and CDR2 FQNEAQ (reference sequence). Here the CDR3 reads CASSSLGGVEQYF. DNA for the CDR3: TGTGCCAGCAGCTCCCTCGGGGGGGTCGAGCAGTACTTC.

The table lists this clonotype with a few counts. The chain couples TRBV5-6 to TRBJ2-5; 10 bases fit TRBD1. The CDR3 runs to 16 residues. Germline V gene data show CDR1 as SGHDT and CDR2 as YYEEEE. V dropped 4 bases and J dropped 4; count of bases not matched to a gene: 10. CDR3 sequence reads: CASSPGGGQGLETQYF. Written as DNA, the CDR3 is TGTGCCAGCAGCCCCGGGGGGGGACAGGGGTTAGAGACCCAGTACTTC.

This clonotype was seen a few times. J is TRBJ1-1 and V is TRBV5-1; a weak D match, TRBD1 (6 bases). The V and J ends lost 0 bases and 1 base respectively, with 7 bases between them. Per germline, CDR1 SGHRS and CDR2 YFSETQ. The CDR3 length is 14 residues. This CDR3 is CASSLAGANTEAFF. The CDR3 region has the DNA TGCGCCAGCAGCTTGGCGGGGGCGAACACTGAAGCTTTCTTT.

This clonotype was recorded a few times. The rearrangement uses TRBV12-3 or TRBV12-4 and TRBJ2-1; D is possibly TRBD2 (5 bases). This CDR3 is built from 12 residues. V was trimmed by 5 bases and J by 8 bases, leaving 10 bases between them. DNA of the CDR3: TGTGCCAGCAGTCCTACCGGGGATGAGCAGTTCTTC. Protein product: CASSPTGDEQFF.

CDR3 protein: CASGTLGTDTQYF. The CDR3 DNA reads as TGTGCTAGTGGCACCTTGGGGACAGATACGCAGTATTTT. V gene TRBV12-5 combines with J gene TRBJ2-3; D remains unclear. The length of the CDR3 is 13 residues. Trimming removed 6 bases from V and 3 bases from J, with 10 bases in between. In germline, CDR1 is LGHNT, CDR2 FRNRAP.

This clonotype was counted many times. This sequence joins TRBV19 and TRBJ2-3; 8 positions match TRBD1. Germline values: CDR1 LNHDA, CDR2 SQIVND (reference sequence). CDR3 length: 13 residues. With 9 bases clipped from V and 11 bases from J, the junction kept 13 bases outside the gene matches. CDR3 region: CASSGTGYGGQYF. Here the CDR3 DNA reads TGTGCCAGCTCCGGGACAGGCTACGGGGGGCAGTATTTT.

This clonotype was observed at least ten times. V gene TRBV7-2 combines with J gene TRBJ1-2; D not certain. Trimming pared 5 bases from V and 4 bases from J, leaving 17 bases between. Germline V gene lookup returns CDR1 SGHTA and CDR2 FQGNSA. This CDR3 has 15 residues. The CDR3, as DNA: TGTGCCAGCAGCCTCCCACCTGGAACGGTCTATGGCTACACCTTC. Protein product: CASSLPPGTVYGYTF.

The chain has TRBV5-4 and TRBJ1-6; D gene unclear. CDR1 and CDR2 from the germline V gene are SGHNT and YYREEE (reference sequence). The V and J ends lost 0 bases and 14 bases respectively, with 18 bases between them. This CDR3 is built from 15 residues. The CDR3 spells CASSLAFSPGYTLHF. CDR3 nucleotide sequence: TGTGCCAGCAGCTTGGCCTTTAGCCCGGGTTACACCCTCCACTTT. Full variable domain (missing parts from reference TRBV5-4 and TRBJ1-6): ETGVTQSPTHLIKTRGQQVTLRCSSQSGHNTVSWYQQALGQGPQFIFQYYREEENGRGNFPPRFSGLQFPNYSSELNVNALELDDSALYLCASSLAFSPGYTLHFGNGTRLTVT.

This clonotype came up a few times. The J gene is TRBJ2-1, the V gene TRBV5-6; tentatively, D is TRBD2 (6 bases). V was pared by 3 bases and J by 4 bases, with 8 bases between. This CDR3 has 13 residues. CDR1 and CDR2 from the germline V gene are SGHDT and YYEEEE. The CDR3 nucleotides read TGTGCCAGCAGCTCCGCGGGGTACAATGAGCAGTTCTTC. Translated, it gives CASSSAGYNEQFF.

This clonotype was seen only a few times. The chain employs TRBV5-4 and TRBJ2-2; no definite D call. CDR1 and CDR2 from the germline V gene are SGHNT and YYREEE (reference sequence). The CDR3 consists of 15 residues. V lost 3 bases, J lost 0 bases, and 9 bases lay in between. CDR3 sequence (DNA): TGTGCCAGCAGCTCTGGCGGAGCGAACACCGGGGAGCTGTTTTTT. Translating it yields CASSSGGANTGELFF.

This clonotype was observed many times. The chain links TRBV20-1 to TRBJ2-5, with D perhaps matching TRBD1 (6 bases). V lost 6 bases to trimming and J lost 5 bases, with 19 bases between them. The CDR3 totals 14 residues. Germline V gene sequence: CDR1 DFQATT, CDR2 SNEGSKA (reference sequence). The CDR3 sequence: CSAKQGSSRETQYF. CDR3 coding DNA: TGCAGTGCGAAACAGGGAAGTAGCAGGGAGACCCAGTACTTC.

This clonotype was recorded many times. V gene TRBV6-2 or TRBV6-3 combines with J gene TRBJ2-1; tentative D call: TRBD2 (6 bases). Deletions cut 2 bases from V and 10 bases from J, with 18 bases between. From germline, CDR1 is MNHEY and CDR2 SVGEGT. This CDR3 is 15 amino acids long. CDR3 in amino acids: CASSYPGLKRREQFF. Written as DNA, the CDR3 is TGTGCCAGCAGTTACCCGGGACTTAAGCGGAGGGAGCAGTTCTTC.